Listed below are T cell receptor beta chains from one sample, sequenced in a study of shared clonotypes between healthy human individuals. Method: immunoSEQ multiplex PCR; TCRdb's copy keeps in-frame clones and lacks some. The data contain 2 million to 2.5 million clones, more than 85% of them seen just once; the ten biggest clones take up approximately 0.4%. Input material: naive CD4+ T cells from PBMCs. These receptors were obtained from a young man in good health. Some clones in this sample may be carry-over from other donors' samples. The CDR3 runs from the conserved cysteine through the conserved F or W. Each record gives: J gene, V gene, D gene, CDR3 length, clone size, CDR3 protein, CDR3 DNA. A D gene is named only where the DNA matches it firmly. Only some rows state a clone size, as once, few, many or a class for expanded clones.

J gene: TRBJ1-6; V gene: TRBV28; D gene: NA; CDR3 length: 15; clone size: NA; CDR3 protein: CASSSVGLVDSPLHF; CDR3 DNA: TGTGCCAGCAGTTCCGTTGGGTTGGTAGATTCACCCCTCCACTTT
J gene: TRBJ1-5; V gene: TRBV19; D gene: NA; CDR3 length: 16; clone size: NA; CDR3 protein: CASSIRGAGSNQPQHF; CDR3 DNA: TGTGCCAGTAGTATAAGGGGGGCAGGGAGCAATCAGCCCCAGCATTTT
J gene: TRBJ1-2; V gene: TRBV7-9; D gene: NA; CDR3 length: 13; clone size: NA; CDR3 protein: CASSLGQDYGYTF; CDR3 DNA: TGTGCCAGCAGCTTAGGACAGGACTATGGCTACACCTTC
J gene: TRBJ2-7; V gene: TRBV28; D gene: TRBD2; CDR3 length: 17; clone size: NA; CDR3 protein: CASSSHPGLAGTGEQYF; CDR3 DNA: TGTGCCAGCAGTTCCCACCCTGGACTAGCGGGAACCGGCGAGCAGTACTTC
J gene: TRBJ2-5; V gene: TRBV14; D gene: NA; CDR3 length: 15; clone size: NA; CDR3 protein: CASSWGAGALETQYF; CDR3 DNA: TGTGCCAGCAGCTGGGGGGCGGGAGCCCTAGAGACCCAGTACTTC
J gene: TRBJ1-2; V gene: TRBV7-8; D gene: NA; CDR3 length: 13; clone size: NA; CDR3 protein: CASSRTREYGYTF; CDR3 DNA: TGTGCCAGCAGCCGGACAAGAGAATATGGCTACACCTTC
J gene: TRBJ2-2; V gene: TRBV25-1; D gene: TRBD1; CDR3 length: 13; clone size: NA; CDR3 protein: CASTPRGQRELFF; CDR3 DNA: TGTGCCAGCACGCCCAGGGGGCAGAGGGAGCTGTTTTTT
J gene: TRBJ1-5; V gene: TRBV2; D gene: TRBD1; CDR3 length: 13; clone size: once; CDR3 protein: CASRGQGGQPQHF; CDR3 DNA: TGTGCCAGCAGGGGACAGGGAGGTCAGCCCCAGCATTTT
J gene: TRBJ2-1; V gene: TRBV9; D gene: NA; CDR3 length: 13; clone size: once; CDR3 protein: CASSETTDGEQFF; CDR3 DNA: TGTGCCAGCAGCGAGACCACGGACGGGGAGCAGTTCTTC
J gene: TRBJ1-2; V gene: TRBV7-6; D gene: TRBD1; CDR3 length: 15; clone size: once; CDR3 protein: CASSPGTEAHYGYTF; CDR3 DNA: TGTGCCAGCAGCCCCGGGACAGAAGCGCACTATGGCTACACCTTC
J gene: TRBJ2-7; V gene: TRBV5-4; D gene: NA; CDR3 length: 13; clone size: NA; CDR3 protein: CAYMDKGTYEQYF; CDR3 DNA: TGTGCCTATATGGACAAGGGGACCTACGAGCAGTACTTC
J gene: TRBJ2-7; V gene: TRBV6-1; D gene: TRBD1; CDR3 length: 15; clone size: NA; CDR3 protein: CASSETGTGGYEQYF; CDR3 DNA: TGTGCCAGCAGTGAAACCGGGACAGGGGGGTACGAGCAGTACTTC
J gene: TRBJ2-7; V gene: TRBV28; D gene: NA; CDR3 length: 15; clone size: NA; CDR3 protein: CASSFVSGPSYEQYF; CDR3 DNA: TGTGCCAGCAGTTTTGTTTCGGGGCCATCCTACGAGCAGTACTTC
J gene: TRBJ1-4; V gene: TRBV28; D gene: NA; CDR3 length: 16; clone size: NA; CDR3 protein: CASSLSVVRFNEKLFF; CDR3 DNA: TGTGCCAGCAGTTTGAGCGTTGTGCGGTTTAATGAAAAACTGTTTTTT
J gene: TRBJ2-1; V gene: TRBV11-3; D gene: NA; CDR3 length: 14; clone size: NA; CDR3 protein: CASSLTGSYNEQFF; CDR3 DNA: TGTGCCAGCAGCTTGACCGGCTCCTACAATGAGCAGTTCTTC
J gene: TRBJ1-4; V gene: TRBV5-1; D gene: NA; CDR3 length: 15; clone size: NA; CDR3 protein: CASSLEGRDGEKLFF; CDR3 DNA: TGCGCCAGCAGCTTGGAAGGCCGCGACGGAGAAAAACTGTTTTTT
J gene: TRBJ1-1; V gene: TRBV2; D gene: NA; CDR3 length: 14; clone size: NA; CDR3 protein: CASLRQGKGTEAFF; CDR3 DNA: TGTGCCAGCCTACGGCAGGGAAAGGGGACTGAAGCTTTCTTT
J gene: TRBJ2-7; V gene: TRBV27; D gene: NA; CDR3 length: 17; clone size: NA; CDR3 protein: CASSRFVSHGTNYEQYF; CDR3 DNA: TGTGCCAGCAGTCGCTTCGTTAGCCACGGGACCAACTACGAGCAGTACTTC
J gene: TRBJ1-5; V gene: TRBV7-2; D gene: NA; CDR3 length: 15; clone size: NA; CDR3 protein: CASSLLGWSNQPQHF; CDR3 DNA: TGTGCCAGCAGCTTATTGGGATGGAGCAATCAGCCCCAGCATTTT
J gene: TRBJ2-7; V gene: TRBV6-5; D gene: NA; CDR3 length: 13; clone size: NA; CDR3 protein: CASSWGPFYEQCF; CDR3 DNA: TGTGCCAGCAGTTGGGGACCTTTCTACGAGCAGTGCTTC
J gene: TRBJ1-2; V gene: TRBV27; D gene: NA; CDR3 length: 13; clone size: NA; CDR3 protein: CASRPGPGSPGAF; CDR3 DNA: TGTGCCAGCAGACCGGGCCCTGGTTCTCCGGGGGCTTTC
J gene: TRBJ2-5; V gene: TRBV9; D gene: NA; CDR3 length: 14; clone size: NA; CDR3 protein: CASSVGGSPETQYF; CDR3 DNA: TGTGCCAGCAGCGTAGGTGGTAGTCCAGAGACCCAGTACTTC
J gene: TRBJ2-1; V gene: TRBV11-3; D gene: NA; CDR3 length: 13; clone size: NA; CDR3 protein: CASGQASLNEQFF; CDR3 DNA: TGTGCCAGCGGTCAGGCTTCCCTCAATGAGCAGTTCTTC
J gene: TRBJ2-7; V gene: TRBV4-2; D gene: TRBD2; CDR3 length: 17; clone size: NA; CDR3 protein: CASSQDHWGSGSYEQYF; CDR3 DNA: TGTGCCAGCAGCCAAGATCATTGGGGTAGCGGGAGCTACGAGCAGTACTTC
J gene: TRBJ1-3; V gene: TRBV5-1; D gene: NA; CDR3 length: 13; clone size: NA; CDR3 protein: CASSLGLGNTIYF; CDR3 DNA: TGCGCCAGCAGCTTAGGTCTTGGAAACACCATATATTTT
J gene: TRBJ1-5; V gene: TRBV4-1; D gene: NA; CDR3 length: 11; clone size: few; CDR3 protein: CASSPNQPQHF; CDR3 DNA: TGCGCCAGCAGCCCCAATCAGCCCCAGCATTTT
J gene: TRBJ1-1; V gene: TRBV30; D gene: NA; CDR3 length: 16; clone size: NA; CDR3 protein: CAWSVGSGQLNTEAFF; CDR3 DNA: TGTGCCTGGAGTGTAGGATCGGGCCAGTTGAACACTGAAGCTTTCTTT
J gene: TRBJ2-5; V gene: TRBV6-5; D gene: NA; CDR3 length: 13; clone size: once; CDR3 protein: CASSRRGWETQYF; CDR3 DNA: TGTGCCAGCAGCAGAAGGGGGTGGGAGACCCAGTACTTC
J gene: TRBJ2-3; V gene: TRBV10-3; D gene: TRBD2; CDR3 length: 14; clone size: NA; CDR3 protein: CAIGGRTSTDTQYF; CDR3 DNA: TGTGCCATCGGCGGGAGGACTAGCACAGATACGCAGTATTTT
J gene: TRBJ2-3; V gene: TRBV7-3; D gene: NA; CDR3 length: 14; clone size: few; CDR3 protein: CASSSPSSTDTQYF; CDR3 DNA: TGTGCCAGCAGCTCACCTTCTAGCACAGATACGCAGTATTTT
J gene: TRBJ2-3; V gene: TRBV5-1; D gene: TRBD2; CDR3 length: 14; clone size: NA; CDR3 protein: CASQRGAPTDTQYF; CDR3 DNA: TGCGCCAGCCAGCGGGGGGCCCCCACAGATACGCAGTATTTT
J gene: TRBJ2-5; V gene: TRBV6-4; D gene: NA; CDR3 length: 14; clone size: NA; CDR3 protein: CASSDGQHQETQYF; CDR3 DNA: TGTGCCAGCAGTGACGGGCAGCACCAAGAGACCCAGTACTTC
J gene: TRBJ2-3; V gene: TRBV5-4; D gene: TRBD1; CDR3 length: 17; clone size: NA; CDR3 protein: CASSFNAQGTGEYTQYF; CDR3 DNA: TGTGCCAGCAGCTTCAACGCTCAGGGGACAGGGGAATATACGCAGTATTTT
J gene: TRBJ1-4; V gene: TRBV20-1; D gene: NA; CDR3 length: 11; clone size: NA; CDR3 protein: CSASVRGRLFF; CDR3 DNA: TGCAGTGCTAGCGTCAGAGGAAGACTGTTTTTT
J gene: TRBJ1-2; V gene: TRBV9; D gene: NA; CDR3 length: 15; clone size: NA; CDR3 protein: CASSVGGGANYGYTF; CDR3 DNA: TGTGCCAGCAGCGTAGGAGGGGGAGCTAACTATGGCTACACCTTC
J gene: TRBJ2-7; V gene: TRBV5-1; D gene: TRBD1; CDR3 length: 15; clone size: NA; CDR3 protein: CASSLTGGVTYEQYF; CDR3 DNA: TGCGCCAGCAGCCTGACAGGGGGTGTCACCTACGAGCAGTACTTC
J gene: TRBJ2-5; V gene: TRBV5-1; D gene: NA; CDR3 length: 14; clone size: NA; CDR3 protein: CASSLAPRSETQYF; CDR3 DNA: TGCGCCAGCAGCTTGGCCCCCCGTTCAGAGACCCAGTACTTC
J gene: TRBJ2-5; V gene: TRBV9; D gene: NA; CDR3 length: 13; clone size: NA; CDR3 protein: CASTRSGQETQYF; CDR3 DNA: TGTGCCAGCACGCGAAGCGGGCAAGAGACCCAGTACTTC
J gene: TRBJ2-6; V gene: TRBV18; D gene: TRBD1; CDR3 length: 15; clone size: NA; CDR3 protein: CASSPDRAGANVLTF; CDR3 DNA: TGTGCCAGCTCACCGGACAGGGCTGGGGCCAACGTCCTGACTTTC
J gene: TRBJ1-5; V gene: TRBV7-7; D gene: TRBD1; CDR3 length: 15; clone size: NA; CDR3 protein: CASSLYRGGGQPQHF; CDR3 DNA: TGTGCCAGCAGCTTGTACAGGGGAGGGGGTCAGCCCCAGCATTTT
J gene: TRBJ2-3; V gene: TRBV7-3; D gene: NA; CDR3 length: 14; clone size: NA; CDR3 protein: CASSPTGLTDTQYF; CDR3 DNA: TGTGCCAGCAGCCCTACAGGGCTCACAGATACGCAGTATTTT
J gene: TRBJ2-1; V gene: TRBV2; D gene: NA; CDR3 length: 12; clone size: NA; CDR3 protein: CASRDGGPLKFF; CDR3 DNA: TGTGCCAGCAGGGACGGGGGGCCGCTTAAGTTCTTC
J gene: TRBJ2-2; V gene: TRBV30; D gene: TRBD1; CDR3 length: 12; clone size: NA; CDR3 protein: CASQGVSGELFF; CDR3 DNA: TGTGCCAGCCAGGGGGTATCCGGGGAGCTGTTTTTT
J gene: TRBJ2-7; V gene: TRBV6-5; D gene: TRBD2; CDR3 length: 16; clone size: NA; CDR3 protein: CASSYSSGRAAYEQYF; CDR3 DNA: TGTGCCAGCAGTTACTCGAGCGGGAGGGCCGCGTACGAGCAGTACTTC
J gene: TRBJ2-1; V gene: TRBV7-3; D gene: TRBD1; CDR3 length: 16; clone size: NA; CDR3 protein: CASSLVGTGAYNEQFF; CDR3 DNA: TGTGCCAGCAGCTTAGTGGGGACAGGGGCTTACAATGAGCAGTTCTTC